The present T cell receptor (beta chain) was sequenced within a study of T cell changes during pregnancy in multiple sclerosis. Profiling relied on immunoSEQ multiplex PCR, and the TCRdb table lists in-frame clones only, not all of them. Of around 56,000 clones listed, about 95% are singletons. V was shortened by 3 bases and J by 4 bases, with 9 bases between the two germline ends. CDR1 and CDR2 from the germline V gene are LNHDA and SQIVND (reference sequence). CDR3 size: 13 residues. The sequence came from a female donor with multiple sclerosis, enrolled in a pregnancy study. V is TRBV19 and J is TRBJ2-5, with a weak D call TRBD2 (7 bases). Here the sequenced sample was CD8+ T cells from peripheral blood mononuclear cells, taken after pregnancy. The CDR3 loop reads CASSMGGGETQYF. The CDR3 DNA reads as TGTGCCAGTAGTATGGGAGGGGGAGAGACCCAGTACTTC.